The 13 T cell receptor beta chains reported below all come from one sample, sequenced in a study of cytomegalovirus exposure and HLA in healthy donors. PCR involved 60 Vbeta and 13 Jbeta primers. Sequenced by immunoSEQ multiplex PCR; TCRdb stores in-frame clones only, minus some. The repertoire holds some 220,000 clones, with about 85% as singletons. Sequencing was carried out using PBMCs. These TCRs come from a girl under 10 years old in good health and CMV-seronegative.

The gene calls are TRBV29-1 and TRBJ2-3, with 7 positions matching TRBD2. CDR1 is SQVTM, CDR2 ANQGSEA, per germline. Germline trimming cut 6 bases from V and 6 bases from J; bases unmatched to any gene: 12. This CDR3 has 14 amino acids. Here the CDR3 DNA reads TGCAGCGTGTCCTGGGGCGGGAGTGGGGATACGCAGTATTTT. Protein product: CSVSWGGSGDTQYF.

This chain links TRBV5-4 with TRBJ1-2, with 7 bases matching TRBD1. Germline V lookup: CDR1 SGHNT, CDR2 YYREEE (reference sequence). The CDR3 has 14 residues. After removal of 2 bases from V and 8 bases from J, the junction contained 9 bases not matched to a gene. The DNA of the CDR3 is TGTGCCAGCAGCTTACAGGACAGGTTTGGCGGCTACACCTTC. Amino acids: CASSLQDRFGGYTF. The full variable domain, with the rest looked up from reference TRBV5-4 and TRBJ1-2, is ETGVTQSPTHLIKTRGQQVTLRCSSQSGHNTVSWYQQALGQGPQFIFQYYREEENGRGNFPPRFSGLQFPNYSSELNVNALELDDSALYLCASSLQDRFGGYTFGSGTRLTVV.

V usage is TRBV5-1 and J usage is TRBJ2-7; 7 bases match TRBD1. Germline CDR1 and CDR2: SGHRS and YFSETQ. J was trimmed by 2 bases and V by 7 bases; bases with no gene match: 6. The CDR3 covers 13 residues. The CDR3 nucleotides are TGCGCCAGCCTACCGGGACAGACCTACGAGCAGTACTTC. It encodes CASLPGQTYEQYF.

This chain uses TRBV29-1 with TRBJ1-2; the D is unclear. The CDR3 extends over 14 amino acids. CDR1 and CDR2 from the germline V gene are SQVTM and ANQGSEA. V dropped 2 bases and J dropped 7 bases, with 17 bases sitting between them. CDR3 protein: CSVERQLAKGGYTF. The CDR3 bases are TGCAGCGTTGAACGTCAGCTAGCAAAGGGTGGCTACACCTTC.

The chain carries TRBV6-1 and TRBJ2-7; 10 bases are shared with TRBD1. The CDR3 contains 15 residues. CDR1 and CDR2 (germline): MNHNS, SASEGT. V was pared by 4 bases and J by 2 bases, with 5 bases of the junction left unmatched. This chain's CDR3 is CASSVGQGSPYEQYF. The CDR3 bases are TGTGCCAGCAGTGTGGGACAGGGGTCCCCCTACGAGCAGTACTTC.

The chain has TRBV6-1 and TRBJ1-2; 7 nucleotides line up with TRBD1. Germline V gene lookup returns CDR1 MNHNS and CDR2 SASEGT. This CDR3 is built from 13 residues. V was clipped by 6 bases and J by 4 bases; unmatched bases: 5. The CDR3 nucleotides read TGTGCCAGCAGGCTGACAGGGCCCTATGGCTACACCTTC. It is translated as CASRLTGPYGYTF.

The rearrangement uses TRBV6-5 and TRBJ2-1, with 9 bases matching TRBD2. With 4 bases clipped from V and 0 bases from J, the junction kept 1 base outside the gene matches. Germline V gives CDR1 MNHEY, CDR2 SVGAGI. This CDR3 is 15 amino acids long. The DNA for the CDR3 is TGTGCCAGCAGTTCTAGCGGGGCCTCCTACAATGAGCAGTTCTTC. Translated: CASSSSGASYNEQFF.

The chain recombines TRBV7-3 with TRBJ1-6; D might be TRBD1 (6 bases). CDR3 length: 16 amino acids. V lost 7 bases and J 4 bases, leaving 17 bases between the germline ends. The germline gives CDR1 SGHTA, CDR2 FQGTGA. The CDR3 here is CASIPQGQPYNSPLHF. CDR3 DNA: TGTGCCAGCATCCCACAGGGCCAACCTTATAATTCACCCCTCCACTTT.

This chain joins TRBV19 and TRBJ1-5; maybe TRBD1 (6 bases). There are 13 residues in the CDR3. Germline CDR1 is LNHDA and CDR2 is SQIVND (reference sequence). Trimming removed 3 bases from V and 5 bases from J, with 8 bases in between. CDR3 residues: CASSMSGDQPQHF. CDR3 bases: TGTGCCAGTAGTATGTCAGGGGATCAGCCCCAGCATTTT.

About this clone: Other nucleotide sequences in the sample specify the same CDR3. J is TRBJ2-5 and V is TRBV27, with 12 bases that match TRBD2. Germline V gives CDR1 MNHEY, CDR2 SMNVEV (reference sequence). The CDR3 is made up of 15 amino acids. V lost 2 bases, J lost 2 bases, and 0 bases stayed unmatched. The CDR3 DNA reads as TGTGCCAGCAGTTTACTAGCGGGGGGGCAAGAGACCCAGTACTTC. This encodes CASSLLAGGQETQYF.

CDR3 nucleotide sequence: TGCGCCAGCAGCTCAGGGGGGGGAAACACCATATATTTT. This codes for CASSSGGGNTIYF. The chain is built from TRBV5-1 and TRBJ1-3; TRBD1 agrees at 7 bases. The CDR3 is made up of 13 amino acids. CDR1 and CDR2 from the germline V gene are SGHRS and YFSETQ. V lost 3 bases and J lost 4; bases outside the gene matches: 1. Filled out from reference TRBV5-1 and TRBJ1-3, the complete variable domain reads KAGVTQTPRYLIKTRGQQVTLSCSPISGHRSVSWYQQTPGQGLQFLFEYFSETQRNKGNFPGRFSGRQFSNSRSEMNVSTLELGDSALYLCASSSGGGNTIYFGEGSWLTVV.

The chain couples TRBV2 to TRBJ2-7, with D tentatively TRBD1 (5 bases). Germline loops: CDR1 SNHLY, CDR2 FYNNEI. Deletions cut 6 bases from V and 2 bases from J, with 5 bases between. This CDR3 spans 11 amino acids. The CDR3 coding sequence is TGTGCCAGCAGGGGGCCCTACGAGCAGTACTTC. It translates to CASRGPYEQYF.

This clone was detected once. The chain couples TRBV5-7 to TRBJ1-1, with 9 positions matching TRBD1. TRBV5-7 is an ORF; its function is uncertain. Trimming removed 5 bases from V and 3 bases from J; junction bases left unmatched: 11. The CDR3 extends over 16 amino acids. CDR3 bases: TGTGCCAGCAGTGGCAGACAGGGGGTGATTGACACTGAAGCTTTCTTT. Amino acid sequence: CASSGRQGVIDTEAFF.